Below, 15 T cell receptor beta chains from the same sample are listed, as sequenced in a study of graft-versus-host responses after intestinal transplantation (dated by TCRdb to the early 2020s). The method behind the library was the immunoSEQ multiplex PCR assay. TCRdb limited this immuneACCESS table to in-frame rearrangements with V and J called. A share of clones is missing; checked studies link under half to unresolved V genes, and the rest is unexplained. The table for this sample lists 6,600 or so clones; less than 25% of them were counted only once. 6% to 7% of the sample lies in the top ten. The time point label corresponds to: cells obtained before transplantation from donor or recipient. In mixed lymphocyte reactions, around 200,000 CFSE-labeled pre-transplant responders were plated with around 200,000 irradiated violet-dye-labeled stimulators and cultured for around 6 days. The specimen was alloreactive CD8+ T cells from a mixed lymphocyte reaction culture, collected before transplantation. Reading the label with the study, this specimen's cell subset or site is: CFSE-low proliferating T cells sorted from approximately 6-day pre-transplant mixed lymphocyte reaction (GvH or HvG direction). Receptors were obtained from a human patient who was an organ donor for intestinal transplantation.

The chain recombines TRBV9 with TRBJ2-1; a weak D match, TRBD2 (6 bases). CDR3 length equals 18 residues. Germline V gene data show CDR1 as SGDLS and CDR2 as YYNGEE. Trimming took 0 bases from V and 4 from J, leaving 20 bases between them. The CDR3 sequence: CASSVDPTGGRNYNEQFF. The CDR3 DNA reads as TGTGCCAGCAGCGTAGACCCCACCGGGGGACGCAATTACAATGAGCAGTTCTTC. Together with reference TRBV9 and TRBJ2-1, the CDR3 gives the full variable domain: DSGVTQTPKHLITATGQRVTLRCSPRSGDLSVYWYQQSLDQGLQFLIQYYNGEERAKGNILERFSAQQFPDLHSELNLSSLELGDSALYFCASSVDPTGGRNYNEQFFGPGTRLTVL.

The J gene is TRBJ2-1, the V gene TRBV1; the table's D gene call, TRBD2, was not cross checked with the DNA. TRBV1 is a pseudogene locus. The CDR3 totals 16 residues. As DNA, the CDR3 is TGCACCAGCAGCCAACGATCCTTGCGGGAGGGTGAGGAGCAGTTCTTC. It yields the protein CTSSQRSLREGEEQFF.

The rearrangement joins TRBV25-1 to TRBJ1-5; D unresolved. Germline CDR1 reads MGHDK; CDR2 reads SYGVNS. The V end was cut by 5 bases, the J end by 5 bases, with 10 bases between. This CDR3 region has 13 residues. CDR3 coding DNA: TGTGCCAGCAGTCAGGATGAGGATCAGCCCCAGCATTTT. This translates into CASSQDEDQPQHF.

The chain joins TRBV7-6 to TRBJ1-6, with D hard to call. Trimming cost V 4 bases and J 0 bases, with 7 bases left between them. This CDR3 is 15 amino acids long. CDR1 and CDR2 from the germline V gene are SGHVS and FNYEAQ. The DNA for the CDR3 is TGTGCCAGCAGCTCACATAGCTCCTATAATTCACCCCTCCACTTT. As protein: CASSSHSSYNSPLHF.

The chain carries TRBV7-9 and TRBJ2-7; 9 bases line up with TRBD1. The CDR3 totals 17 residues. Germline CDR1 is SEHNR and CDR2 is FQNEAQ (reference sequence). The J segment lost 4 bases and the V segment lost 2 bases, leaving 12 bases of the junction unmatched. The CDR3 DNA reads as TGTGCCAGCAGCTTATCCCCCCTCACAGGGGGCGTGTACGAGCAGTACTTC. Protein: CASSLSPLTGGVYEQYF. The full variable domain, completed using reference TRBV7-9 and TRBJ2-7, is DTGVSQNPRHKITKRGQNVTFRCDPISEHNRLYWYRQTLGQGPEFLTYFQNEAQLEKSRLLSDRFSAERPKGSFSTLEIQRTEQGDSAMYLCASSLSPLTGGVYEQYFGPGTRLTVT.

CDR3 residues: CASSYSILSYEQYF. Written as DNA, the CDR3 is TGTGCCAGCAGTTACTCCATACTCTCCTACGAGCAGTACTTC. V is TRBV6-5 and J is TRBJ2-7; D not certain. CDR1 is MNHEY and CDR2 is SVGAGI in the germline V gene. The V end lost 0 bases, the J end lost 0 bases, and 6 bases lay between the germline ends. There are 14 residues in the CDR3.

This CDR3 reads CASSQVGVSYEQYF. CDR3 sequence (DNA): TGCGCCAGCAGCCAAGTGGGGGTTTCCTACGAGCAGTACTTC. The chain links TRBV4-1 to TRBJ2-7; D assignment may be TRBD1 or TRBD2 (5 bases each). CDR1 is MGHRA and CDR2 is YSYEKL in the germline V gene. The V and J ends lost 1 base and 1 base respectively, with 8 bases between them. CDR3 length: 14 residues.

The CDR3 nucleotides are TGTGCCAGCAGTTACCCTATGGACAGCCTCGATGGCTACACCTTC. It encodes CASSYPMDSLDGYTF. The chain carries TRBV6-5 and TRBJ1-2; weak D call: TRBD1 (6 bases). The CDR3 has 15 residues. The germline CDR1 and CDR2 sequences are MNHEY and SVGAGI. V was shortened by 2 bases and J by 6 bases, with 16 bases between the two germline ends.

This clone showed up just a few times. The J gene is TRBJ1-2, the V gene TRBV7-3; D gene uncertain. The CDR3 consists of 12 residues. The V end lost 2 bases, the J end lost 1 base, and 2 bases lay between the germline ends. Looked up from germline, CDR1 is SGHTA and CDR2 is FQGTGA. CDR3 residues: CASSLHNYGYTF. The CDR3 DNA sequence: TGTGCCAGCAGCTTACATAACTATGGCTACACCTTC.

In this sample, this clone turned up once. Compared with germline, one end of the junction differs, possibly owing to a read error. This chain links TRBV6-1 with TRBJ2-6; D unresolved. Looked up from germline, CDR1 is MNHNS and CDR2 is SASEGT. The CDR3 contains 16 residues. CDR3 amino acids: CANSEGLGAGANVLTF. CDR3 sequence (DNA): TGTGCCAACAGTGAAGGTCTCGGAGCTGGGGCCAACGTCCTGACTTTC.

The table lists this clone with a few counts. This chain connects TRBV11-1 to TRBJ2-3, with 7 bases identical to TRBD2. The CDR3 covers 14 residues. V lost 2 bases, J lost 1 base, and 0 bases stayed unmatched. Germline V CDR1 and CDR2: SGHAT, FQDESV (reference sequence). The CDR3 DNA sequence: TGTGCCAGCAGCTTACTAGCGGGCACAGATACGCAGTATTTT. Translating gives CASSLLAGTDTQYF. Together with reference TRBV11-1 and TRBJ2-3, the CDR3 gives the full variable domain: EAEVAQSPRYKITEKSQAVAFWCDPISGHATLYWYRQILGQGPELLVQFQDESVVDDSQLPKDRFSAERLKGVDSTLKIQPAELGDSAMYLCASSLLAGTDTQYFGPGTRLTVL.

This clone occurred once. The J gene is TRBJ1-1, the V gene TRBV10-3; 8 bases map to TRBD1. There are 16 residues in the CDR3. V shed 0 bases, J shed 1 base, and the junction held 4 bases outside the gene matches. Germline CDR1 reads ENHRY; CDR2 reads SYGVKD. CDR3 bases: TGTGCCATCAGTGAGTCGAGGGACAGGTGGAACACTGAAGCTTTCTTT. Translating it yields CAISESRDRWNTEAFF.

J is TRBJ2-3 and V is TRBV11-2, with 8 bases lining up with TRBD2. Germline V lookup: CDR1 SGHAT, CDR2 FQNNGV. Germline trimming cut 3 bases from V and 4 bases from J; bases unmatched to any gene: 6. This CDR3 is 15 amino acids long. The CDR3 DNA sequence: TGTGCCAGCAGCTTTGGAACGGGAGGGCCAGATACGCAGTATTTT. Translating it yields CASSFGTGGPDTQYF.

This clone was counted only a few times. DNA of the CDR3: TGTGCCAGCAGCTTAGAAGGACTAGCGTGGTACGAGCAGTACTTC. Its protein is CASSLEGLAWYEQYF. The rearrangement uses TRBV11-1 and TRBJ2-7; 9 bases agree with TRBD2. The CDR3 contains 15 residues. Trimming cost V 1 base and J 4 bases; bases outside gene matches: 5. The V gene's germline CDR1 is SGHAT and CDR2 FQDESV (reference sequence).

The sample holds a few counts of this clone. The gene calls are TRBV4-2 and TRBJ2-7, with D possibly TRBD2 on 5 matching bases. The CDR3 runs 15 residues. V was clipped by 0 bases and J by 0 bases, with 9 bases between them. Looked up from germline, CDR1 is LGHNA and CDR2 is YNFKEQ. The CDR3 is CASSQEVGLSYEQYF. In DNA form, the CDR3 reads TGTGCCAGCAGCCAAGAGGTAGGACTCTCCTACGAGCAGTACTTC.